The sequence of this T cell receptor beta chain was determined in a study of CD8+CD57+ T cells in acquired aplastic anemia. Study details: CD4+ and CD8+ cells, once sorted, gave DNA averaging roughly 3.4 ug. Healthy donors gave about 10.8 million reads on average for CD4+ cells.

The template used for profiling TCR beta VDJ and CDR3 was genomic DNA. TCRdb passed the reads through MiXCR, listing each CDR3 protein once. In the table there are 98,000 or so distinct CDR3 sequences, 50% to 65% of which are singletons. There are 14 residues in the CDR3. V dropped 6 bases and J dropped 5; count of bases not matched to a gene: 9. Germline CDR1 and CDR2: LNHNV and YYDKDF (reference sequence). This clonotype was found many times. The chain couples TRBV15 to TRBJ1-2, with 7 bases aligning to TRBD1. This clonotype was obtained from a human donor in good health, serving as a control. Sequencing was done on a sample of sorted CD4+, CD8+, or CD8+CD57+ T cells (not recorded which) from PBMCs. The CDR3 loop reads CATREGADPYGYTF. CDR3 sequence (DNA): TGTGCCACCAGGGAGGGGGCAGATCCTTATGGCTACACCTTC. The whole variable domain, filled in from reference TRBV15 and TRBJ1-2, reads DAMVIQNPRYQVTQFGKPVTLSCSQTLNHNVMYWYQQKSSQAPKLLFHYYDKDFNNEADTPDNFQSRRPNTSFCFLDIRSPGLGDTAMYLCATREGADPYGYTFGSGTRLTVV.